The present T cell receptor (beta chain) was sequenced within a study of cytomegalovirus exposure and HLA in healthy donors. Study summary: Out of about 190 million T cells, an earlier analysis found around 110 million unique TCR beta sequences in total. About 85 million unique TCRs from HLA-typed donors were held in an early release of data.

Researchers ran the PCR with 60 Vbeta and 13 Jbeta primers. Clones were sequenced by immunoSEQ multiplex PCR, and TCRdb holds only the in-frame ones, with some missing. The sample consists of more than 150,000 clones, 75% to 85% of them appearing once. A note on this clone: Its antigen is unknown.

Study observations and caveats: A later analysis linked a missense variant in DCLRE1C to the trimming of TCR beta V and J genes. In a later analysis, productive TCRs from donors in an Asian-associated ancestry cluster reportedly carried fewer N-insertions than the cohort mean.

Sequencing was performed on PBMCs. The sequence was collected from a young man in good health and CMV-seronegative.

This CDR3 is CASSPGQPNYGYTF. CDR3 DNA: TGCGCCAGCAGCCCCGGACAGCCTAACTATGGCTACACCTTC. The genes are TRBV5-1 and TRBJ1-2; a weak D match, TRBD1 (6 bases). Trimming removed 4 bases from V and 0 bases from J, with 10 bases in between. Germline V gene lookup returns CDR1 SGHRS and CDR2 YFSETQ. The CDR3 consists of 14 residues.